This T cell receptor beta chain was retrieved from a study of OX40 agonist ivuxolimab in advanced cancers. The overall study: As their treatment, patients were administered ivuxolimab, an agonistic anti-OX40 (CD134) antibody.

This table comes from immunoSEQ multiplex PCR, and its TCRdb copy is limited to in-frame clones, with some not included. Counted here are fewer than 45,000 clones, roughly 90% occurring once; the ten biggest clones make up around 0.63%. The CDR3 is 12 amino acids. Germline CDR1 is SEHNR and CDR2 is FQNEAQ (reference sequence). Trimming shortened V by 7 bases and J by 2 bases, and 8 bases separated the two germline ends. General observations from the study: More expanded clones were found, on average, in CD8+ than in CD4+ T cells.

This clone appeared a few times. Its antigen is not known. This clonotype was sampled from an adult with an advanced solid tumor such as melanoma, head and neck, liver or kidney cancer. This rearrangement joins TRBV7-9 to TRBJ2-5, with D unresolved. The sample was CD4+ or CD8+ T cells sorted from blood, taken in a trial of the OX40 agonist ivuxolimab. The CDR3 nucleotides are TGTGCCAGCACAGCAACTCAAGAGACCCAGTACTTC. Translation: CASTATQETQYF.